This TCR beta chain was documented in a study of cytomegalovirus exposure and HLA in healthy donors. This clone was picked up one time. No antigen is known for it. Researchers ran the PCR with 60 Vbeta and 13 Jbeta primers. The data were produced by immunoSEQ multiplex PCR, yet TCRdb's version contains in-frame clones alone and is incomplete. This table holds about 76,000 clones, around 80% found once. Looked up from germline, CDR1 is SGHRS and CDR2 is YFSETQ. CDR3 length: 15 residues. V was pared by 0 bases and J by 4 bases, with 14 bases between. The study, taken as a whole, reports: The study labeled more than 150 TCR beta chains cytomegalovirus-associated. Excluded were some V segments that proved indistinguishable, including TRBV6-2 and TRBV6-3. Earlier results showed most TCR beta V segments being productive about 90% or about 30% of the time. The authors later linked a missense DCLRE1C variant to TCR beta V- and J-gene trimming.

The chain uses TRBV5-1 and TRBJ2-7, with D tentatively TRBD2 (6 bases). Source material: PBMCs. The TCR originated in a male donor in good health and CMV-seropositive. CDR3 bases: TGCGCCAGCAGCTTGGAGTCGGGAGCACGGTACGAGCAGTACTTC. Protein: CASSLESGARYEQYF.